Sequencing of this TCR beta chain was carried out in a study of cytomegalovirus exposure and HLA in healthy donors. In the PCR, 60 Vbeta and 13 Jbeta primers were used. Clones were read by immunoSEQ multiplex PCR, and TCRdb kept only the in-frame ones, dropping some. Its clone listing holds tens of thousands of clones. As concerns this clone: Antigen unknown.

The study's findings and limits: The later analysis indicated that the majority of CMV-associated TCR beta chains appeared HLA-restricted. Productive rates of about 87% or about 30% were seen for most TCR beta V segments in an earlier analysis. Some highly shared sequence variants likely arose as a pipeline artifact. Reportedly, TCR beta sequences accurately predicted HLA-A and HLA-B alleles in most subjects.

Losses at the gene ends were 0 bases for V and 6 bases for J; bases not matched to a gene: 5. The CDR3 consists of 15 residues. From germline, CDR1 is MNHEY and CDR2 SVGAGI. The sample was PBMCs. The V and J genes are TRBV6-5 and TRBJ1-5; 7 positions agree with TRBD1. The TCR originated in a male donor in good health and CMV-seronegative. The CDR3 here is CASSYSNRGSQPQHF. In DNA form, the CDR3 reads TGTGCCAGCAGTTACTCGAACAGGGGTAGTCAGCCCCAGCATTTT.